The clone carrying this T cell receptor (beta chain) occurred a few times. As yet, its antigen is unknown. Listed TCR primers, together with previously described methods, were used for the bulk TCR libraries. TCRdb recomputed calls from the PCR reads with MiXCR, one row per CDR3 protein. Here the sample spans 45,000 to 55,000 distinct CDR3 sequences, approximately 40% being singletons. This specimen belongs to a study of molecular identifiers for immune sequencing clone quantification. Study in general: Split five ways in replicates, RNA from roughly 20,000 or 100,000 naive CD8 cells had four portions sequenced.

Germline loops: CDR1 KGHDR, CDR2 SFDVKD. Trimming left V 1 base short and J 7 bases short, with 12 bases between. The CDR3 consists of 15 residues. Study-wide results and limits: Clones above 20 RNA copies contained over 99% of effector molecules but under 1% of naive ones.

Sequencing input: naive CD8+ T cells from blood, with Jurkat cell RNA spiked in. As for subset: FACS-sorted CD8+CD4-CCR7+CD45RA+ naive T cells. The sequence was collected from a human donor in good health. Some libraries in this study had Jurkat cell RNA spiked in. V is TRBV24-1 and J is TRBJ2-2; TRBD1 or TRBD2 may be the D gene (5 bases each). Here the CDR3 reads CATSDLLGDGGELFF. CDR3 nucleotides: TGTGCCACCAGTGATTTATTGGGGGACGGCGGGGAGCTGTTTTTT.